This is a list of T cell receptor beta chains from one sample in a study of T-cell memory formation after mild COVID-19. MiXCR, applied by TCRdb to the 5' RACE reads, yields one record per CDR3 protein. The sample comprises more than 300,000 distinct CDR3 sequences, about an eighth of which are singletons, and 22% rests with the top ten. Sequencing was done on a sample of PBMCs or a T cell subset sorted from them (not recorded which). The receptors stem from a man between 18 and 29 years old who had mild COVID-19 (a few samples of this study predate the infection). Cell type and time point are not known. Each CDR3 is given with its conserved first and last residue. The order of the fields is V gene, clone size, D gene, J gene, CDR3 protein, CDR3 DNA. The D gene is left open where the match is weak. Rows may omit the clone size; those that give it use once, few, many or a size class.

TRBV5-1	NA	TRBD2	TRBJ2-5	CASSLHWGGQETQYF	TGCGCCAGCAGCTTACATTGGGGGGGCCAAGAGACCCAGTACTTC
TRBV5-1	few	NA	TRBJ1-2	CASSLRDAQPYGYTF	TGCGCCAGCAGCTTGCGGGACGCCCAGCCCTATGGCTACACCTTC
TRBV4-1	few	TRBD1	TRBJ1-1	CASRLIPGTANTEAFF	TGCGCCAGCAGACTTATTCCCGGGACAGCGAACACTGAAGCTTTCTTT
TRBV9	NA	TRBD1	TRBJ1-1	CASSAQGSWGTEAFF	TGTGCCAGCAGCGCACAGGGGTCCTGGGGCACTGAAGCTTTCTTT
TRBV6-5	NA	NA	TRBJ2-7	CASSYFSAPSSSEQYF	TGTGCCAGCAGTTATTTTTCGGCGCCGAGCAGTAGCGAGCAGTACTTC
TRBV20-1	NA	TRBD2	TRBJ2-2	CSARDLAGGNTGELFF	TGCAGTGCTAGAGACCTAGCGGGGGGGAACACCGGGGAGCTGTTTTTT
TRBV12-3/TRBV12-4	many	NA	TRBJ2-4	CASSLDRGNIQYF	TGTGCCAGCAGTTTAGATCGGGGGAACATTCAGTACTTC
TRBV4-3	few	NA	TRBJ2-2	CASSFLSGELFF	TGCGCCAGCAGCTTTCTCTCGGGGGAGCTGTTTTTT
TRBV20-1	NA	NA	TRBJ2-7	CSARPNPTVSYEQYF	TGCAGTGCTAGACCCAACCCGACAGTCTCCTACGAGCAGTACTTC
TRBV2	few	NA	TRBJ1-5	CASTLRAFHQPQHF	TGTGCCAGCACCCTTCGGGCCTTTCATCAGCCCCAGCATTTT
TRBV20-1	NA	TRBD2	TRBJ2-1	CSAGRGVYNEQFF	TGCAGTGCCGGGCGGGGGGTGTACAATGAGCAGTTCTTC
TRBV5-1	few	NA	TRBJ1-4	CASSLGGTTTNEKLFF	TGCGCCAGCAGCTTGGGAGGGACCACAACTAATGAAAAACTGTTTTTT
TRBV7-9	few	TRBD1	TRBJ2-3	CASSLGPGQGSGDTQYF	TGTGCCAGCAGCTTAGGGCCCGGACAGGGGAGTGGAGATACGCAGTATTTT
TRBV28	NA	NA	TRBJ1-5	CASSFLDGNNQPQHF	TGTGCCAGCAGTTTTTTGGACGGAAACAATCAGCCCCAGCATTTT
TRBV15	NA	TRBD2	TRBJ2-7	CATSRVLAGYEQYF	TGTGCCACCAGCAGAGTACTAGCGGGGTACGAGCAGTACTTC
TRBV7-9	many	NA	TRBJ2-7	CATAHSYEQYF	TGTGCCACCGCCCACTCCTACGAGCAGTACTTC
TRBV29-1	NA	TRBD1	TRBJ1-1	CSVDRGRTEAFF	TGCAGCGTGGACAGGGGACGGACTGAAGCTTTCTTT
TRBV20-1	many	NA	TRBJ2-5	CSASDSGKKETQYF	TGCAGTGCTAGCGATAGCGGCAAAAAAGAGACCCAGTACTTC
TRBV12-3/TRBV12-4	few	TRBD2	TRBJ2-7	CASSSQRGASYEQYF	TGTGCCAGCAGTTCTCAGCGGGGGGCCTCCTACGAGCAGTACTTC
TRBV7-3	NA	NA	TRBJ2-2	CASSLTGLPGELFF	TGTGCCAGCAGCTTAACCGGGCTCCCTGGGGAGCTGTTTTTT
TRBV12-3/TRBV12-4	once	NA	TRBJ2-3	CASSSRYYADTQYF	TGTGCCAGCAGTAGTCGTTATTACGCAGATACGCAGTATTTT
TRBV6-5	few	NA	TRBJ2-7	CASSYSLGYVEQYF	TGTGCCAGCAGTTACTCGTTGGGTTACGTAGAGCAGTACTTC
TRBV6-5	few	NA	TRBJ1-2	CASTRNGLGGGYTF	TGTGCCAGCACCCGGAATGGACTGGGAGGTGGCTACACCTTC
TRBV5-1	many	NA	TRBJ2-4	CASSLGLRDSGGIQYF	TGCGCCAGCAGCTTGGGACTCCGGGACTCCGGAGGAATTCAGTACTTC
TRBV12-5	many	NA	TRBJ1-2	CASGGYGYTF	TGTGCTAGTGGGGGCTATGGCTACACCTTC
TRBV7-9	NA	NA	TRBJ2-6	CASSLVRVSGANVLTF	TGTGCCAGCAGCTTAGTTCGGGTATCTGGGGCCAACGTCCTGACTTTC
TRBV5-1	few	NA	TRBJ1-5	CASSLDGAGNQPQHF	TGCGCCAGCAGCTTGGACGGGGCCGGCAATCAGCCCCAGCATTTT
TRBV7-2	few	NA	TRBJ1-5	CASSFQQADQPQHF	TGTGCCAGCAGCTTTCAGCAGGCTGATCAGCCCCAGCATTTT
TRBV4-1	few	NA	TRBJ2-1	CASMSGRGDEQFF	TGCGCCAGCATGTCTGGCAGGGGTGATGAGCAGTTCTTC